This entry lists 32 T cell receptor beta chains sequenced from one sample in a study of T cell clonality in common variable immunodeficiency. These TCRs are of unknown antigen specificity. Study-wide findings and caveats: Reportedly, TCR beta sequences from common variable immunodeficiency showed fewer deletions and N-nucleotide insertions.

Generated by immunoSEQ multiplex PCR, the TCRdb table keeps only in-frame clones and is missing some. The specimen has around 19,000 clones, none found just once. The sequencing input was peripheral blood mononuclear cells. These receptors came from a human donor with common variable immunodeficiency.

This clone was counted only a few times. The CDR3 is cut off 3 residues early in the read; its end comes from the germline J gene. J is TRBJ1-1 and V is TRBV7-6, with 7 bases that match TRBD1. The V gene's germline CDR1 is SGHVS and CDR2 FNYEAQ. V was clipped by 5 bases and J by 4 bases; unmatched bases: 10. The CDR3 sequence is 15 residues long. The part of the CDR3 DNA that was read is TGTGCCAGCAGCCTAGGGGGCTTGAAGATCACTGAA. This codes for CASSLGGLKITE. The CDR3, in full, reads CASSLGGLKITEAFF. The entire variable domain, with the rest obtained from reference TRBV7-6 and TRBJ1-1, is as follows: GAGVSQSPRYKVTKRGQDVALRCDPISGHVSLYWYRQALGQGPEFLTYFNYEAQQDKSGLPNDRFSAERPEGSISTLTIQRTEQRDSAMYRCASSLGGLKITEAFFGQGTRLTVV.

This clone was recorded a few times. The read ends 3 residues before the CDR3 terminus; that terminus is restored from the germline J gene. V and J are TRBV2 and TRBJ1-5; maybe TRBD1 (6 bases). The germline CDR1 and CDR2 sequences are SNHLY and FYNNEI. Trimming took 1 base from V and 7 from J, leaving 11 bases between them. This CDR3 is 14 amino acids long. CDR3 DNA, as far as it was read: TGTGCCAGCAGTGAAGGACAGGACGAACAGCCC. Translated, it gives CASSEGQDEQP. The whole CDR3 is CASSEGQDEQPQHF. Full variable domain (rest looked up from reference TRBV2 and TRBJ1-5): EPEVTQTPSHQVTQMGQEVILRCVPISNHLYFYWYRQILGQKVEFLVSFYNNEISEKSEIFDDQFSVERPDGSNFTLKIRSTKLEDSAMYFCASSEGQDEQPQHFGDGTRLSIL.

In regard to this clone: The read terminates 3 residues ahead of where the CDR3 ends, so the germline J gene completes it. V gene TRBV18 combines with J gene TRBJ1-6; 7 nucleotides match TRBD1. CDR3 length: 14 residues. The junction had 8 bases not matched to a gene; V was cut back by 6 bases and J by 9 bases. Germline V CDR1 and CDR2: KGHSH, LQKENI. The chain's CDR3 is CASSPGQERSPLHF. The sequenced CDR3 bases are TGTGCCAGCTCTCCAGGACAGGAGCGTTCACCC.

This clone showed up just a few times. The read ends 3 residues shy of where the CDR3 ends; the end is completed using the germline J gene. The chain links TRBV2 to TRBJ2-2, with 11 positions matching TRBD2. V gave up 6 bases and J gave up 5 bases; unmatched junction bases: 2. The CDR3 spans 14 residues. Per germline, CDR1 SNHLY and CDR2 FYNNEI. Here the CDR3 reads CASRGLAGTGELFF. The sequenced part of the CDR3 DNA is TGTGCCAGCAGAGGACTAGCGGGTACCGGGGAG.

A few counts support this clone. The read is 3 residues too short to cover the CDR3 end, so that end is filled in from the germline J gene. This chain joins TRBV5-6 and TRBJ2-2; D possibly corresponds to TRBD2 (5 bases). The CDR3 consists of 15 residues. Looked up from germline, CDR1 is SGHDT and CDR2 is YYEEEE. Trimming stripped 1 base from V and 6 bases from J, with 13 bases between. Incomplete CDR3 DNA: TGTGCCAGCAGCTTGCGGGGTTTTGCGGCCGGGGAG. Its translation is CASSLRGFAAGE. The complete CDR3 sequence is CASSLRGFAAGELFF.

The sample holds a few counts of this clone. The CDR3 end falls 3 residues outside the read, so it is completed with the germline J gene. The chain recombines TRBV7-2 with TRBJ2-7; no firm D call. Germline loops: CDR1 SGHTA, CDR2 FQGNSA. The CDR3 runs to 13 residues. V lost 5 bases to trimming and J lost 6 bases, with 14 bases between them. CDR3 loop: CASSPDAPGEQYF. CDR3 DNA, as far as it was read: TGTGCCAGCAGCCCCGACGCACCAGGCGAG.

The part of the CDR3 DNA that was read is TGTGCCAGCAGCTTGTGGGACTCGGGGGGGGAG. Translating it yields CASSLWDSGGE. The full CDR3 protein is CASSLWDSGGELFF. The chain recombines TRBV7-2 with TRBJ2-2; tentative D call: TRBD2 (6 bases). The read is 3 residues too short to cover the CDR3 end, so that end is filled in from the germline J gene. Between the trimmed V and J ends, which lost 3 bases and 8 bases, there was a span of 13 bases. The CDR3 has 14 amino acids. Germline CDR1 reads SGHTA; CDR2 reads FQGNSA.

The sequenced CDR3 bases are TGTGCCAGCTCACCTTCACAGGGGGCCGCAGGAAACACC. It yields the protein CASSPSQGAAGNT. The entire CDR3 is CASSPSQGAAGNTIYF. This chain connects TRBV18 to TRBJ1-3; 9 bases map to TRBD1. The CDR3 goes on 3 residues after the read ends, and that part is filled in from the germline J gene. J lost 4 bases, V lost 3 bases, and 7 bases had no gene match. The length of the CDR3 is 16 residues. Germline loops: CDR1 KGHSH, CDR2 LQKENI.

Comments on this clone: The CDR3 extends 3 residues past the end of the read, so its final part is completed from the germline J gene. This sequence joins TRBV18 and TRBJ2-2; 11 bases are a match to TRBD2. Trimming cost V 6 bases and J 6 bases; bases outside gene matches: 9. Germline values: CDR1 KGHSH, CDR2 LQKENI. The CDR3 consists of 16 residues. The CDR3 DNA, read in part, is TGTGCCAGCTCGGACACTAGCGGGAGAGGGCCCGGGGAG. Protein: CASSDTSGRGPGE. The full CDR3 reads CASSDTSGRGPGELFF.

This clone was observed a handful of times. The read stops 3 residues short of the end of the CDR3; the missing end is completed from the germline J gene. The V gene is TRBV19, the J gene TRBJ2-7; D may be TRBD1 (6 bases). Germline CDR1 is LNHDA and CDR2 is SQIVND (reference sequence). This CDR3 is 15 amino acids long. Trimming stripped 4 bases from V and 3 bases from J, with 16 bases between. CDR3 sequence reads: CASSNPQGSNYEQYF. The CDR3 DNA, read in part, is TGTGCCAGTAGTAATCCACAGGGCTCCAACTACGAG.

This CDR3 is CASSMGSDETQYF. Incomplete CDR3 DNA: TGTGCCAGTAGTATGGGTAGCGATGAGACC. The J gene is TRBJ2-5, the V gene TRBV19; a possible D gene is TRBD2 (5 bases). The read ends 3 residues before the CDR3 terminus; that terminus is restored from the germline J gene. The germline CDR1 and CDR2 sequences are LNHDA and SQIVND (reference sequence). The CDR3 contains 13 residues. V lost 3 bases and J 5 bases, leaving 10 bases between the germline ends.

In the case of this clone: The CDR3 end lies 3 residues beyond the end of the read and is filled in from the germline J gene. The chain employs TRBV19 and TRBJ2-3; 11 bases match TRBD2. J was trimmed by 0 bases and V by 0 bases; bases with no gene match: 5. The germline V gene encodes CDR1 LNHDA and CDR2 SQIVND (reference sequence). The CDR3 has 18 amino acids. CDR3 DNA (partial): TGTGCCAGTAGTATAGATCTAGCGGGGGGAGAGAGCACAGATACG. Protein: CASSIDLAGGESTDT. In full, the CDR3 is CASSIDLAGGESTDTQYF.

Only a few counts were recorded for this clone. The CDR3 DNA, read in part, is TGCGCCAGCAAGAGAGCGGGAGGGCCTCCCGATACG. This translates into CASKRAGGPPDT. The CDR3, in full, reads CASKRAGGPPDTQYF. The chain recombines TRBV5-1 with TRBJ2-3; 10 nucleotides line up with TRBD2. The read finishes 3 residues shy of the CDR3 end, and the germline J gene is used to complete it. Germline lookup yields CDR1 SGHRS and CDR2 YFSETQ. With 6 bases clipped from V and 6 bases from J, the junction kept 10 bases outside the gene matches. The CDR3 totals 15 residues.

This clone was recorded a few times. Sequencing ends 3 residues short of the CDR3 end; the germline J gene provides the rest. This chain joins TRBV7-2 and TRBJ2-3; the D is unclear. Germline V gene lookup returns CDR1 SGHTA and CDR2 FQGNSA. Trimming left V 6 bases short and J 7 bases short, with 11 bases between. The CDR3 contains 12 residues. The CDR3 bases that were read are TGTGCCAGCAGTCTCCCCCCTTATACG. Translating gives CASSLPPYT. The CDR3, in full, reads CASSLPPYTQYF.

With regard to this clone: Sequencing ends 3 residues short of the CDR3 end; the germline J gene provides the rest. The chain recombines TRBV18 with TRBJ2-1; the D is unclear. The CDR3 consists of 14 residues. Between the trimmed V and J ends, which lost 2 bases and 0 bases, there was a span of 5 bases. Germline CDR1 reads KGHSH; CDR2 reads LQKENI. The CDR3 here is CASSPADSYNEQFF. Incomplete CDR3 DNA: TGTGCCAGCTCACCAGCAGACTCCTACAATGAG. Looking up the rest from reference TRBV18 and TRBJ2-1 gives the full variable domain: NAGVMQNPRHLVRRRGQEARLRCSPMKGHSHVYWYRQLPEEGLKFMVYLQKENIIDESGMPKERFSAEFPKEGPSILRIQQVVRGDSAAYFCASSPADSYNEQFFGPGTRLTVL.

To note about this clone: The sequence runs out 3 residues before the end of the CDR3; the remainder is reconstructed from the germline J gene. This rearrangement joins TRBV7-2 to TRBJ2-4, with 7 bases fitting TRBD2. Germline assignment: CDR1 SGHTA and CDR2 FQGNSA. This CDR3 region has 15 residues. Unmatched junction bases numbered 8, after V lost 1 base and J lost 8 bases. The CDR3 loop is CASSLGAGVFDIQYF. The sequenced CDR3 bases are TGTGCCAGCAGCTTAGGGGCGGGAGTGTTTGACATT.

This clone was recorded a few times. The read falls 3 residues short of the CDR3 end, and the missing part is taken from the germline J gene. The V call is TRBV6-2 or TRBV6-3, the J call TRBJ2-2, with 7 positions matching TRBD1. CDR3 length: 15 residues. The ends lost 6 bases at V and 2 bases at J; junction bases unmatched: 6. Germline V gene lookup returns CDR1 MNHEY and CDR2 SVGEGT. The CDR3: CASSDRDGNTGELFF. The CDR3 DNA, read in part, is TGTGCCAGCAGCGACAGGGATGGTAACACCGGGGAG.

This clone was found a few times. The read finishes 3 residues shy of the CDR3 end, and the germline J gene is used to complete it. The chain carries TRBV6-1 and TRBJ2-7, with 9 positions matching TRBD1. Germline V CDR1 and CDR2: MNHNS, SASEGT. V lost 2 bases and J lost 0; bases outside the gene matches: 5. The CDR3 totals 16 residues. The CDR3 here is CASSETGGLPSYEQYF. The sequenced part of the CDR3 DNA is TGTGCCAGCAGTGAAACAGGGGGCTTACCCTCCTACGAG.

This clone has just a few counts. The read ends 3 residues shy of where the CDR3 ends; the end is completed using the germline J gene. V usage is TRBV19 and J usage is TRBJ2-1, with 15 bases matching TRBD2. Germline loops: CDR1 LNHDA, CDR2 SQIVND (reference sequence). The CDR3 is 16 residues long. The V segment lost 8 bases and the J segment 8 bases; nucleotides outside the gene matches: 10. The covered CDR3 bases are TGTGCCAGTTCATCCGGGACTAGCGGGAGGAGGGATGAG. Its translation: CASSSGTSGRRDE. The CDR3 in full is CASSSGTSGRRDEQFF.

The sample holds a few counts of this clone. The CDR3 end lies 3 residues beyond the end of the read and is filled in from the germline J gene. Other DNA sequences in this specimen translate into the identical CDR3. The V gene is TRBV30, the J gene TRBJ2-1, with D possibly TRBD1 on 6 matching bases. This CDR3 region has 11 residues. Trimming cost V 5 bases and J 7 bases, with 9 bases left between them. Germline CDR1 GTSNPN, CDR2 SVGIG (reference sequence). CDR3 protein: CAWDQGNEQFF. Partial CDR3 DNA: TGTGCCTGGGATCAGGGGAATGAG.

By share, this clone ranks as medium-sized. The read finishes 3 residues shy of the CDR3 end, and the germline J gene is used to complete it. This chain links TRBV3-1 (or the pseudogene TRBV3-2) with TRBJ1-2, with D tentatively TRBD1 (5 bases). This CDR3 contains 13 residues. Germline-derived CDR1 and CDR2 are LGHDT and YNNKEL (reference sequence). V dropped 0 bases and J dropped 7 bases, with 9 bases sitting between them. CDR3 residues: CASSQDKDTGYTF. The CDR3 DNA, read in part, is TGTGCCAGCAGCCAAGATAAGGACACTGGC.

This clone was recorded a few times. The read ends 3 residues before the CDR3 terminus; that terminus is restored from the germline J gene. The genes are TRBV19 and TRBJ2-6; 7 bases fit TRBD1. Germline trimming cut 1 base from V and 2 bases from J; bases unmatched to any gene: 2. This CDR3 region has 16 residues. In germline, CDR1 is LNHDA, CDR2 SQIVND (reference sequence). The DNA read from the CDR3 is TGTGCCAGTAGTATAGGAGGGGGCACTGGGGCCAACGTC. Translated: CASSIGGGTGANV. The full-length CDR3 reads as CASSIGGGTGANVLTF.

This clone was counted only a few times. The CDR3 sequence is CASRPRDRGANEQFF. The CDR3 DNA, read in part, is TGTGCCAGCAGACCACGGGACAGGGGCGCCAATGAG. The V call is TRBV7-2, the J call TRBJ2-1, with TRBD1 matching 10 bases. The read is 3 residues too short to cover the CDR3 end, so that end is filled in from the germline J gene. The germline V gene encodes CDR1 SGHTA and CDR2 FQGNSA. J lost 6 bases, V lost 6 bases, and 8 bases had no gene match. The CDR3 runs to 15 residues.

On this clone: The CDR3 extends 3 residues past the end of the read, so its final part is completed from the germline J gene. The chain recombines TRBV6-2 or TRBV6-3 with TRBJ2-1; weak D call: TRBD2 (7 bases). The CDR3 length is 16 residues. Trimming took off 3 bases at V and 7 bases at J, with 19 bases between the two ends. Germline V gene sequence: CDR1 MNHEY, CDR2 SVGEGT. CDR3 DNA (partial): TGTGCCAGCAGTTATAGGGGGGGCCTACAAGTGAATGAG. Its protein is CASSYRGGLQVNE. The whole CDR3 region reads CASSYRGGLQVNEQFF.

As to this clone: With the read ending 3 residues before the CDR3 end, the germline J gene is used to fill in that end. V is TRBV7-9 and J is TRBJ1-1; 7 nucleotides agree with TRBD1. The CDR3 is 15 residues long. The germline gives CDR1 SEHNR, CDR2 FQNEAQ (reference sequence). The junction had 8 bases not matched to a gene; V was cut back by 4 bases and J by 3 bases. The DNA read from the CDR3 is TGTGCCAGCAGCTACACCGGGACAGATGACACTGAA. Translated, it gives CASSYTGTDDTE. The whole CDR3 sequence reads CASSYTGTDDTEAFF.

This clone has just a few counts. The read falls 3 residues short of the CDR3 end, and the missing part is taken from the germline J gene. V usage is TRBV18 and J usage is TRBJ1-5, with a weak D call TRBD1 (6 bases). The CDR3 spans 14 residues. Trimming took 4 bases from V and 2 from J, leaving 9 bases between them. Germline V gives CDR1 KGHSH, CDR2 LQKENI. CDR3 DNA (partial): TGTGCCAGCTCACGGACAGTCGGCAATCAGCCC. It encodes CASSRTVGNQP. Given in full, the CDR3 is CASSRTVGNQPQHF.

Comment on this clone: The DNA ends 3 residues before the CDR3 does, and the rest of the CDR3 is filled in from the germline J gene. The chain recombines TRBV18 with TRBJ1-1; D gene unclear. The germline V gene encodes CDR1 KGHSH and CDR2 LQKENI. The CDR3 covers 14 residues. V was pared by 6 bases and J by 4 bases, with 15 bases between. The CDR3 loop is CASSPGTRGTEAFF. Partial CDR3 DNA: TGTGCCAGCTCCCCGGGAACCCGGGGCACTGAA.

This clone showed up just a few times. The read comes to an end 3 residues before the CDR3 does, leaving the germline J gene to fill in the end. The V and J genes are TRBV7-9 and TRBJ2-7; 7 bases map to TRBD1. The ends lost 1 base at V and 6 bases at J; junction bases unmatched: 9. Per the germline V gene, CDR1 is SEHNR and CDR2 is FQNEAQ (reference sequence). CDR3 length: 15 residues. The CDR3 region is CASSLVGTAYGEQYF. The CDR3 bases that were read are TGTGCCAGCAGCTTAGTTGGGACAGCCTATGGCGAG.

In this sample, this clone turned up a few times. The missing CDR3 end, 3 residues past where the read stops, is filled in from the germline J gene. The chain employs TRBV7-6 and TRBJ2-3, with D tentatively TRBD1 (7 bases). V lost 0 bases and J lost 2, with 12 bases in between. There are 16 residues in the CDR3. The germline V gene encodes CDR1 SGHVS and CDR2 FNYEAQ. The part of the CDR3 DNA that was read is TGTGCCAGCAGCTTAGCTGGCAGGGGGGTCACAGATACG. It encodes CASSLAGRGVTDT. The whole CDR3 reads CASSLAGRGVTDTQYF.

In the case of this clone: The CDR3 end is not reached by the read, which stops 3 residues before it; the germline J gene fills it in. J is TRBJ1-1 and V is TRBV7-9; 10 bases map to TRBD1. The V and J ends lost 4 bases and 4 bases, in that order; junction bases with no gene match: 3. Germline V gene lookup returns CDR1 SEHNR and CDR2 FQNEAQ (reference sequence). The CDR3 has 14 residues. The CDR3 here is CASSSRDRGTEAFF. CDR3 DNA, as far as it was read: TGTGCCAGCAGCTCCCGGGACAGGGGCACTGAA.

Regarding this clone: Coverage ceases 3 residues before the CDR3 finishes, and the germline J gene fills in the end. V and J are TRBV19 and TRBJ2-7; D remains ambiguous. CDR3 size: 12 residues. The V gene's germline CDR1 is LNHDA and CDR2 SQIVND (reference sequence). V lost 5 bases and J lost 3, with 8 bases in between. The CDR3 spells CASSPSRYEQYF. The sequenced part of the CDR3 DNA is TGTGCCAGTAGTCCCTCCCGCTACGAG. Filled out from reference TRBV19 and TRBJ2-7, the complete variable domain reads DGGITQSPKYLFRKEGQNVTLSCEQNLNHDAMYWYRQDPGQGLRLIYYSQIVNDFQKGDIAEGYSVSREKKESFPLTVTSAQKNPTAFYLCASSPSRYEQYFGPGTRLTVT.

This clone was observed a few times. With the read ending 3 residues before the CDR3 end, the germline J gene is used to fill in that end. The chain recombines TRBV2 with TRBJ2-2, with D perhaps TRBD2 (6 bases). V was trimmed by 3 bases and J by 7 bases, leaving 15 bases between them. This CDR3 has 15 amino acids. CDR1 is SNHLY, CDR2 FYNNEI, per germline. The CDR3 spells CASSDPREEDGELFF. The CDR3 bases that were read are TGTGCCAGCAGTGACCCCAGGGAGGAGGACGGGGAG.